This T cell receptor (beta chain) originates from a study of metastatic and nonmetastatic thyroid tumors. Among the patients, none had received any treatment before thyroid surgery. TCRdb reanalyzed the PCR reads with MiXCR. The profile shows about 40,000 clones, around 10% of them singletons. This clone was observed many times. Sample: blood. The origin of this receptor is a female donor with papillary thyroid cancer or a benign thyroid nodule (not recorded which). Some clones in this sample may be carry-over from other donors' samples.

The CDR3 region has the DNA TGTGCCAGCAGTTACGATGGGGACCCCACAGATACGCAGTATTTT. Its translation: CASSYDGDPTDTQYF. J is TRBJ2-3 and V is TRBV6-2 or TRBV6-3, with D perhaps matching TRBD1 or TRBD2 (5 bases each). The CDR3 extends over 15 amino acids. CDR1 is MNHEY and CDR2 is SVGEGT in the germline V gene. V was trimmed by 2 bases and J by 2 bases, leaving 11 bases between them.